The 19 T cell receptor beta chains below were found in one sample sequenced in a study of human T cells and chemical hapten exposure. TCRdb processed the RACE reads anew with MiXCR; each CDR3 protein has one entry. The profile shows approximately 96,000 distinct CDR3 sequences, about 9.3% of them singletons. Regarding time point: patch test 2, 6 weeks after DPC sensitization. The treatment here: therapeutic diphenylcyclopropenone sensitization with weekly scalp DPC. The sequences come from whole blood, collected in connection with sensitization to the hapten diphenylcyclopropenone (DPC). The receptors derive from a woman aged 40 to 55 with alopecia areata. Some clones in this sample may be carry-over from other donors' samples.

This clonotype was picked up many times. The J gene is TRBJ2-3, the V gene TRBV27; no definite D call. Germline CDR1 reads MNHEY; CDR2 reads SMNVEV (reference sequence). V was shortened by 0 bases and J by 3 bases, with 10 bases between the two germline ends. This CDR3 has 15 amino acids. The DNA of the CDR3 is TGTGCCAGCAGTTTATCCGTCCGAATTACAGATACGCAGTATTTT. Translated, it gives CASSLSVRITDTQYF.

The J gene is TRBJ2-3, the V gene TRBV28; 12 bases map to TRBD2. The CDR3 runs 15 residues. Trimming cost V 5 bases and J 8 bases; bases outside gene matches: 8. In germline, CDR1 is MDHEN, CDR2 SYDVKM. The CDR3 protein is CASSHTTSGSGTQYF. The DNA of the CDR3 is TGTGCCAGCAGTCACACGACTAGCGGGAGTGGTACGCAGTATTTT.

V is TRBV9 and J is TRBJ2-1; 12 nucleotides match TRBD2. From germline, CDR1 is SGDLS and CDR2 YYNGEE. Trimming took 3 bases from V and 4 from J; bases not matched to a gene: 2. This CDR3 is built from 15 residues. The CDR3 reads CASSAGTSGYNEQFF. The CDR3 region has the DNA TGTGCCAGCAGCGCCGGGACTAGCGGGTACAATGAGCAGTTCTTC.

There are many counts of this clonotype. This rearrangement joins TRBV5-4 to TRBJ1-5; no firm D call. There are 16 residues in the CDR3. Germline V CDR1 and CDR2: SGHNT, YYREEE (reference sequence). V dropped 4 bases and J dropped 2 bases, with 16 bases sitting between them. The CDR3 region has the DNA TGTGCCAGCAGCAATGGGCCTCCCGCCGGCAATCAGCCCCAGCATTTT. It yields the protein CASSNGPPAGNQPQHF.

This clonotype was counted only a few times. The chain recombines TRBV5-1 with TRBJ2-3, with 11 bases identical to TRBD1. This CDR3 has 16 amino acids. Trimming at V came to 0 bases and at J to 4 bases, leaving 4 bases not matched to a gene. Germline V gene lookup returns CDR1 SGHRS and CDR2 YFSETQ. In DNA, the CDR3 is TGCGCCAGCAGCTTGGAACCGGGACAGGGGGCAGATACGCAGTATTTT. It codes for CASSLEPGQGADTQYF.

This clonotype was seen ten or more times. The chain links TRBV6-6 to TRBJ2-2; TRBD1 matches 8 bases. Germline CDR1 is MNHNY and CDR2 is SVGAGI (reference sequence). V shed 6 bases and J 7 bases; nucleotides not matched to a gene: 4. This CDR3 has 13 amino acids. Here the CDR3 DNA reads TGTGCCAGCAGGGGACAGGCGGTCGGGGAGCTGTTTTTT. This translates into CASRGQAVGELFF.

In its sample, this clonotype was seen many times. The rearrangement uses TRBV28 and TRBJ2-1, with 12 bases fitting TRBD1. The junction had 16 bases not matched to a gene; V was cut back by 6 bases and J by 16 bases. Germline V lookup: CDR1 MDHEN, CDR2 SYDVKM. The CDR3 spans 15 residues. CDR3 in DNA: TGTGCCAGCAGGGCCACCGGGACAGGGGGCGCGAAGGACTTCTTC. This sequence encodes CASRATGTGGAKDFF.

This clonotype was counted many times. The CDR3 DNA reads as TGCGCCAGCAGTCAACGGGACTGTCTCTCCTACGAGCAGTACTTC. Translating it yields CASSQRDCLSYEQYF. This sequence joins TRBV23-1 and TRBJ2-7; D is perhaps TRBD2 (6 bases). TRBV23-1 is sorted into the ORF group, with uncertain function. The CDR3 has 15 amino acids. Trimming stripped 2 bases from V and 0 bases from J, with 11 bases between.

This clonotype was counted ten times or more. The gene calls are TRBV5-4 and TRBJ2-1, with D unclear. Trimming removed 1 base from V and 8 bases from J, with 4 bases in between. There are 11 residues in the CDR3. Germline CDR1 is SGHNT and CDR2 is YYREEE (reference sequence). The CDR3 nucleotides are TGTGCCAGCAGCTTGTGGGATGAGCAGTTCTTC. This translates into CASSLWDEQFF.

The sample holds many counts of this clonotype. The V gene is TRBV13, the J gene TRBJ2-1; TRBD2 aligns across 8 bases. Per germline, CDR1 PRHDT and CDR2 FYEKMQ (reference sequence). Trimming cost V 4 bases and J 10 bases; bases outside gene matches: 3. CDR3 length: 12 residues. The CDR3 sequence: CASSSGGMEQFF. DNA of the CDR3: TGTGCCAGCAGCTCGGGGGGGATGGAGCAGTTCTTC.

The chain couples TRBV6-2 or TRBV6-3 to TRBJ1-2; 7 bases line up with TRBD1. V shed 0 bases and J 3 bases; nucleotides not matched to a gene: 1. The CDR3 covers 14 residues. The germline V gene has CDR1 MNHEY and CDR2 SVGEGT. CDR3 amino acids: CASSYSGGDYGYTF. Here the CDR3 DNA reads TGTGCCAGCAGTTACTCAGGGGGCGACTATGGCTACACCTTC.

At least ten counts were recorded for this clonotype. The J gene is TRBJ2-7, the V gene TRBV7-9, with a weak D call TRBD1 (5 bases). Germline V gene data show CDR1 as SEHNR and CDR2 as FQNEAQ (reference sequence). The CDR3 has 17 amino acids. Trimming shortened V by 0 bases and J by 6 bases, and 21 bases separated the two germline ends. The CDR3 sequence is CASSLAGGRAATSEQYF. As DNA, the CDR3 is TGTGCCAGCAGCTTAGCCGGTGGCAGGGCAGCCACTTCCGAGCAGTACTTC.

This clonotype showed up many times. The rearrangement uses TRBV29-1 and TRBJ1-3; D unresolved. The CDR3 has 14 residues. Germline CDR1 SQVTM, CDR2 ANQGSEA. V lost 5 bases to trimming and J lost 2 bases, with 13 bases between them. CDR3 amino acids: CSVSNYTTGNTIYF. CDR3 nucleotide sequence: TGCAGCGTTTCTAACTACACTACTGGAAACACCATATATTTT.

This clonotype came up a few times. The chain carries TRBV6-2 or TRBV6-3 and TRBJ2-7; 10 bases agree with TRBD1. This CDR3 has 15 residues. CDR1 and CDR2 from the germline V gene are MNHEY and SVGEGT. With V trimmed by 6 bases and J by 5 bases, 10 bases remained unmatched. CDR3 loop: CASRHRDRGVNEQYF. The CDR3, as DNA: TGTGCCAGCAGGCACCGGGACAGGGGAGTCAACGAGCAGTACTTC.

Worth noting for this clonotype: A read error is possible here, since a much larger clone lies one base away. The genes are TRBV6-2 or TRBV6-3 and TRBJ2-3, with no clear D. Germline V gives CDR1 MNHEY, CDR2 SVGEGT. The CDR3 spans 13 residues. V gave up 7 bases and J gave up 2 bases, with 10 bases separating them. CDR3 bases: TGTGCCAGCATCAGCGCCCTCACAGATACGCAGTATTTT. Translating it yields CASISALTDTQYF.

This clonotype was counted between two and nine times. The chain employs TRBV30 and TRBJ2-2, with 9 bases that match TRBD1. V shed 4 bases and J 4 bases; nucleotides not matched to a gene: 1. The germline CDR1 and CDR2 sequences are GTSNPN and SVGIG (reference sequence). The CDR3 length is 13 residues. The CDR3 protein is CAWNRGRTGELFF. The DNA for the CDR3 is TGTGCCTGGAACAGGGGGCGCACCGGGGAGCTGTTTTTT.

This clonotype appeared many times. The rearrangement uses TRBV7-2 and TRBJ1-5; D is unclear. CDR1 and CDR2 from the germline V gene are SGHTA and FQGNSA. The CDR3 length is 13 residues. Trimming removed 5 bases at V and 0 bases at J, with 5 bases between. CDR3 amino acids: CASSRNSNQPQHF. The DNA for the CDR3 is TGTGCCAGCAGCCGAAATAGCAATCAGCCCCAGCATTTT.

This clonotype has only a few counts. The genes are TRBV28 and TRBJ1-2, with 10 bases matching TRBD1. Germline V gene sequence: CDR1 MDHEN, CDR2 SYDVKM. The length of the CDR3 is 14 residues. Trimming at V came to 8 bases and at J to 4 bases, leaving 7 bases not matched to a gene. The CDR3 nucleotides are TGTGCCAGCGCTGCCGGGACAGGGGTCTATGGCTACACCTTC. It yields the protein CASAAGTGVYGYTF.

This clonotype appeared a few times. This sequence joins TRBV6-1 and TRBJ2-7; the D is unclear. The CDR3 is made up of 15 amino acids. From germline, CDR1 is MNHNS and CDR2 SASEGT. The V gene lost 8 bases and the J gene lost 3 bases, with 20 bases spanning the gap. The CDR3 loop reads CASLPAAAVDYEQYF. CDR3 sequence (DNA): TGTGCCAGCCTCCCGGCCGCAGCCGTCGACTACGAGCAGTACTTC.